This TCR beta chain was sequenced for a study of T cell changes during pregnancy in multiple sclerosis. Repertoires were generated with immunoSEQ multiplex PCR, while TCRdb's copy carries only in-frame clones and drops some. The table includes about 40,000 clones, 88% detected once. CDR3 length: 14 residues. V dropped 0 bases and J dropped 6 bases, with 9 bases sitting between them. CDR1 SGDLS and CDR2 YYNGEE come from the germline V gene. The material was peripheral blood, obtained in the first trimester of pregnancy. The V and J genes are TRBV9 and TRBJ2-2, with D perhaps matching TRBD2 (6 bases). The TCR sequence derives from a female donor in good health, enrolled as a control in a pregnancy study. The CDR3 DNA sequence: TGTGCCAGCAGCGTAGTCTGGGAGGCCGGGGAGCTGTTTTTT. It encodes CASSVVWEAGELFF.